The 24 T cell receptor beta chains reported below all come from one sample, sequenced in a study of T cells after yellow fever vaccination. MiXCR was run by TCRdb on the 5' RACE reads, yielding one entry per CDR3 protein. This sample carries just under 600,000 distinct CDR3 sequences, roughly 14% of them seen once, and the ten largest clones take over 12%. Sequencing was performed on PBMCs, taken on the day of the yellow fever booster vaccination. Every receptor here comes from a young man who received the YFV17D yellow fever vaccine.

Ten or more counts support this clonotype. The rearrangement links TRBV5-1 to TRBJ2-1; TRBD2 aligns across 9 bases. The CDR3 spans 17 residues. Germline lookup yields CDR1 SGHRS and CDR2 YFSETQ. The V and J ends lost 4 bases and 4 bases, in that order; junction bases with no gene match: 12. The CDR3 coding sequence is TGCGCCAGCAGCCCAACCGGGGCTAGCGGGAAATACAATGAGCAGTTCTTC. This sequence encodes CASSPTGASGKYNEQFF.

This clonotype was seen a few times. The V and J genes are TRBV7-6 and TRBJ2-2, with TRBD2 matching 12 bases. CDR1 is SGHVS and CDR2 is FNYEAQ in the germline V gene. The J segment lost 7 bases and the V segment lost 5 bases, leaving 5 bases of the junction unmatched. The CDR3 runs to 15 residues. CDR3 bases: TGTGCCAGCAGCCGATCGACTAGCGGGGGCGGGGAGCTGTTTTTT. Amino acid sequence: CASSRSTSGGGELFF.

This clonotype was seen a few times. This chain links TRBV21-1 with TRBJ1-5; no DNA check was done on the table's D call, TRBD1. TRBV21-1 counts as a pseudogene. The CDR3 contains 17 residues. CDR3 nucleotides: TGTGCCAGCAGCAAAACGACAGGGGATGGGGGCAATCAGCCCCAGCATTTT. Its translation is CASSKTTGDGGNQPQHF.

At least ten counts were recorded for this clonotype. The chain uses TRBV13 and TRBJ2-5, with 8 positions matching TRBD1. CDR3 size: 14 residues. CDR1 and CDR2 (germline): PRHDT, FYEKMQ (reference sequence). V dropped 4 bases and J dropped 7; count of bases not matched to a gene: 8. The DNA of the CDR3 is TGTGCCAGCAGCTCCCGACAGGGGCCTGGGACCCAGTACTTC. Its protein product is CASSSRQGPGTQYF.

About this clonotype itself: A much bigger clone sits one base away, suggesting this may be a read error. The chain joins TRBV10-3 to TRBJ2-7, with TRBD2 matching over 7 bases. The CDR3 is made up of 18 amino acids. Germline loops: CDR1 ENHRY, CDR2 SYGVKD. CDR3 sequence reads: CAISDGLAEKHGSYEPYF. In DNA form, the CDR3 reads TGTGCCATCAGTGACGGGCTAGCGGAAAAACACGGCTCCTACGAGCCGTACTTC.

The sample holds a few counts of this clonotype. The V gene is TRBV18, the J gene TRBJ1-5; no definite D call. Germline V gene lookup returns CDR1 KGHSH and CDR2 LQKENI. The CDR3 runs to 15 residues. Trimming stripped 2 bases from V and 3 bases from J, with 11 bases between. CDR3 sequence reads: CASSPYGRDNQPQHF. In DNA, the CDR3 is TGTGCCAGCTCACCATACGGGCGGGACAATCAGCCCCAGCATTTT.

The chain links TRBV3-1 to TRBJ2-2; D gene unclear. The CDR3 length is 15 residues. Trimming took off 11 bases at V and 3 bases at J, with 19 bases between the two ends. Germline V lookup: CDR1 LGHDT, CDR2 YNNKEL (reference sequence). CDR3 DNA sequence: TGTGCCTCCTGCCAAGGCAACAGCTACACCGGGGAGCTGTTTTTT. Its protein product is CASCQGNSYTGELFF.

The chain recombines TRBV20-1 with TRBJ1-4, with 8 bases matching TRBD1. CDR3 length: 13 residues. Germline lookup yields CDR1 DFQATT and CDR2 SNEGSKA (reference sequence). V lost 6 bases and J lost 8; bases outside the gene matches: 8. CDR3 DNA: TGCAGTGCGTCAGGGGGCCCTGGGGAAAAACTGTTTTTT. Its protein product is CSASGGPGEKLFF.

Here the CDR3 DNA reads TGTGCCAGTACAAATTCGGGGGGCGCCTACGAGCAGTACTTC. As protein: CASTNSGGAYEQYF. The rearrangement joins TRBV7-2 to TRBJ2-7, with D possibly being TRBD2 (7 bases). The CDR3 consists of 14 residues. Germline-derived CDR1 and CDR2 are SGHTA and FQGNSA. V was trimmed by 9 bases and J by 2 bases, leaving 17 bases between them.

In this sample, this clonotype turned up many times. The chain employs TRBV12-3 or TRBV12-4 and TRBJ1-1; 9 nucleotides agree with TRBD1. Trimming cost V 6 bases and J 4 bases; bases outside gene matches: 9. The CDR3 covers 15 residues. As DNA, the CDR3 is TGTGCCAGCAGAACTACAGGGGGCCTCGGCACTGAAGCTTTCTTT. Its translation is CASRTTGGLGTEAFF.

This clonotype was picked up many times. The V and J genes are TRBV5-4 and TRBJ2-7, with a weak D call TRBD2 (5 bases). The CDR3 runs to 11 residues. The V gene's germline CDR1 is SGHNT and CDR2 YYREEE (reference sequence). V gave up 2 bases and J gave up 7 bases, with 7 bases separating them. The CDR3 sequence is CASSFRREQYF. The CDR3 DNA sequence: TGTGCCAGCAGCTTTAGGAGGGAGCAGTACTTC.

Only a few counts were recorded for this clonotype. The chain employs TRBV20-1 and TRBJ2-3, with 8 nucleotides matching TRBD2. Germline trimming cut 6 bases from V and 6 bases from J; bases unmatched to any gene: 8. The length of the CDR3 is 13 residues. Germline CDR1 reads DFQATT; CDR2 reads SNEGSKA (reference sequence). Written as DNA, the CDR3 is TGCAGTGCCGCAGCGGGAGTTGGGGATACGCAGTATTTT. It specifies CSAAAGVGDTQYF.

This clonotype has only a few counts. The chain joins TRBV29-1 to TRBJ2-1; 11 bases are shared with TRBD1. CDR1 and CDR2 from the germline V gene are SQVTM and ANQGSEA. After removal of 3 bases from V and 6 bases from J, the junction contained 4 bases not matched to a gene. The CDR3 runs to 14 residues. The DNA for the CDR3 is TGCAGCGTTGAGGACAGGGGGCGCTTCAATGAGCAGTTCTTC. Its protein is CSVEDRGRFNEQFF.

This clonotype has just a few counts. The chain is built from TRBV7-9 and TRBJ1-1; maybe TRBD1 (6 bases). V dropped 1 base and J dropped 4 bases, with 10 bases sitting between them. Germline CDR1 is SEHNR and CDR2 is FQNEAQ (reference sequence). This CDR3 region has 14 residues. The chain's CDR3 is CASSLEQGFTEAFF. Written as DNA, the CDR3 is TGTGCCAGCAGCTTAGAACAGGGCTTCACTGAAGCTTTCTTT. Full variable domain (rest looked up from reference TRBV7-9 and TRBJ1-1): DTGVSQNPRHKITKRGQNVTFRCDPISEHNRLYWYRQTLGQGPEFLTYFQNEAQLEKSRLLSDRFSAERPKGSFSTLEIQRTEQGDSAMYLCASSLEQGFTEAFFGQGTRLTVV.

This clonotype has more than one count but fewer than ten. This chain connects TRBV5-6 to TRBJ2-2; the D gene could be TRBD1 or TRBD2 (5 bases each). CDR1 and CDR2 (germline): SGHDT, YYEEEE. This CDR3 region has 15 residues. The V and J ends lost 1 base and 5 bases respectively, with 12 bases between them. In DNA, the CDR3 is TGTGCCAGCAGCTTGTGGGGGTTTCGTACCGGGGAGCTGTTTTTT. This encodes CASSLWGFRTGELFF.

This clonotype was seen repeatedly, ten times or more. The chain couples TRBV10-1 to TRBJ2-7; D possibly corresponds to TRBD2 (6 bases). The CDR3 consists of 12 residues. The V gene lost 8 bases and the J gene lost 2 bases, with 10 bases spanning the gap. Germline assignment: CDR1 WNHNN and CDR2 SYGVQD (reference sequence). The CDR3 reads CASRDSPYEQYF. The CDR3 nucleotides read TGCGCCAGCCGGGACTCCCCCTACGAGCAGTACTTC.

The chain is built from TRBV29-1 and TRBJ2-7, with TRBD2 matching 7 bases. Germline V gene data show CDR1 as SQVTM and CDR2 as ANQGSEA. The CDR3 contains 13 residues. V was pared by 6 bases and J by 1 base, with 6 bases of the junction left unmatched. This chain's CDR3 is CSVLGGGSYEQYF. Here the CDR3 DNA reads TGCAGCGTCCTTGGGGGGGGGTCCTACGAGCAGTACTTC.

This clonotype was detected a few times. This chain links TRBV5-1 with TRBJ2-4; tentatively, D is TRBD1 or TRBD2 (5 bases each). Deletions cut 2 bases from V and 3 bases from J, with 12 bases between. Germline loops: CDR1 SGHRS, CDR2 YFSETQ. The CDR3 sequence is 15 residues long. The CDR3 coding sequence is TGCGCCAGCAGCTTTGGGGATGGGGGCAAAAACATTCAGTACTTC. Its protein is CASSFGDGGKNIQYF.

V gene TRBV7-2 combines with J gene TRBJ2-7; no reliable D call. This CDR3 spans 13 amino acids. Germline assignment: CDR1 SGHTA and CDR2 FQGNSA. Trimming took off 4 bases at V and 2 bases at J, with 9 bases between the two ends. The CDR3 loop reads CASSYERPYEQYF. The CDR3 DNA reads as TGTGCCAGCAGCTACGAGAGACCCTACGAGCAGTACTTC.

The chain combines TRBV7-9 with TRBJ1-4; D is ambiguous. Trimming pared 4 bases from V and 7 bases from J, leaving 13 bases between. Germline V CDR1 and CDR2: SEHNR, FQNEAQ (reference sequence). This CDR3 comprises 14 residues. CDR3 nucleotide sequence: TGTGCCAGCAGCTCCCGGGGTAGAGTTGAAAAACTGTTTTTT. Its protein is CASSSRGRVEKLFF.

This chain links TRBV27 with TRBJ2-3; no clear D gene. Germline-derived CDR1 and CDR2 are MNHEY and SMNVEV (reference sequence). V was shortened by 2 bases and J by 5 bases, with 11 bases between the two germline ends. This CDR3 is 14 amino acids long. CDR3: CASSLRPVEDTQYF. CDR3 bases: TGTGCCAGCAGTTTAAGGCCTGTTGAAGATACGCAGTATTTT.

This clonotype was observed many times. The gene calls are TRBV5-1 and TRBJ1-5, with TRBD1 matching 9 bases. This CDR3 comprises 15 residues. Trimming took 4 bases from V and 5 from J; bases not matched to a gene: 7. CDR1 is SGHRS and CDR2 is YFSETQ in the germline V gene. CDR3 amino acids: CASSQDRGRYQPQHF. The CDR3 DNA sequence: TGCGCCAGCAGCCAAGACAGGGGGAGGTATCAGCCCCAGCATTTT.

The CDR3 bases are TGCGCCAGCAGCCCCACACAGGGAGCCGAGACCCAGTACTTC. This gives the protein CASSPTQGAETQYF. The chain recombines TRBV5-1 with TRBJ2-5; TRBD1 might be the D (6 bases). CDR3 size: 14 residues. Germline lookup yields CDR1 SGHRS and CDR2 YFSETQ. V shed 4 bases and J shed 5 bases, with 15 bases lying between them.

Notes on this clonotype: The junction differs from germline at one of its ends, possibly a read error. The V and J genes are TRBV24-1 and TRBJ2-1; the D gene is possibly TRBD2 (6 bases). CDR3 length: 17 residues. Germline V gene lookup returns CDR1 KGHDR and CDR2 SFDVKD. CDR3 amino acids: CATSDPATGSSYNGQFF. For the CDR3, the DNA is TGTGCCACCAGTGACCCCGCTACCGGGAGCTCCTACAATGGGCAGTTCTTC.